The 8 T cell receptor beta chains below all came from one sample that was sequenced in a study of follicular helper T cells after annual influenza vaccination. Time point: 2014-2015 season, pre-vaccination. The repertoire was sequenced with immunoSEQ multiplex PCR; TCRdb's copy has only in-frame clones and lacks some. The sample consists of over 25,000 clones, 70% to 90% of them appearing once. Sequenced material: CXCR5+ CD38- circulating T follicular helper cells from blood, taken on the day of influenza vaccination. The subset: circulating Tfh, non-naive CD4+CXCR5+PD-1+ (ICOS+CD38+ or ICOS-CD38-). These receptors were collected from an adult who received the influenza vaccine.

In nucleotides, the CDR3 is TGTGCCAGCAGTGTCCCGGGACAGGGTTGGACAGATACGCAGTATTTT. Protein product: CASSVPGQGWTDTQYF. J is TRBJ2-3 and V is TRBV2; TRBD1 matches at 9 bases. Trimming removed 4 bases from V and 3 bases from J; junction bases left unmatched: 8. CDR1 and CDR2 from the germline V gene are SNHLY and FYNNEI. The length of the CDR3 is 16 residues.

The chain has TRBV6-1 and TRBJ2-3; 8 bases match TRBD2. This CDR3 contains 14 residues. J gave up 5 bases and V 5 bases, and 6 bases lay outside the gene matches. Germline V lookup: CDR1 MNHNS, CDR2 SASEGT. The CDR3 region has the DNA TGTGCCAGCAGTTGGCGGGAGGTCGGAGATACGCAGTATTTT. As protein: CASSWREVGDTQYF.

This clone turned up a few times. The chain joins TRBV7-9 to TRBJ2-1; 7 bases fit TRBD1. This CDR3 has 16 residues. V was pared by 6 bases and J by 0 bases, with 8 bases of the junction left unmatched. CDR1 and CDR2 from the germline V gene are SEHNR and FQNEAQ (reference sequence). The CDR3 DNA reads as TGTGCCAGCAGTCGCCAGACAGGGAGCTCCTACAATGAGCAGTTCTTC. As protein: CASSRQTGSSYNEQFF.

The CDR3 region has the DNA TGCGCCAGCAGTGAGTCACTCCGGGAAGCGGGGACCAAAAACATTCAGTACTTC. Protein: CASSESLREAGTKNIQYF. This chain joins TRBV10-1 and TRBJ2-4, with 7 nucleotides matching TRBD2. The J segment lost 2 bases and the V segment lost 0 bases, leaving 10 bases of the junction unmatched. The CDR3 runs to 18 residues. Germline CDR1 is WNHNN and CDR2 is SYGVQD (reference sequence).

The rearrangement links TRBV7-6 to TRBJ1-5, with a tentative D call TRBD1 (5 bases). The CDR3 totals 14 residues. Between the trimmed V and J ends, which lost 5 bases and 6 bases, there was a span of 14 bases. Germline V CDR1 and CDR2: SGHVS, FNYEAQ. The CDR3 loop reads CASSPGGWSQPQHF. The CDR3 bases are TGTGCCAGCAGCCCTGGGGGGTGGTCTCAGCCCCAGCATTTT.

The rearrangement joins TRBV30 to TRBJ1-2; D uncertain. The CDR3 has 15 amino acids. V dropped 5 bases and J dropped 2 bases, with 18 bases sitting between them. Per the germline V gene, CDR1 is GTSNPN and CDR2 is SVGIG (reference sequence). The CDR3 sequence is CAWVWRTGINYGYTF. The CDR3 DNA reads TGTGCCTGGGTGTGGAGGACCGGCATCAACTATGGCTACACCTTC.

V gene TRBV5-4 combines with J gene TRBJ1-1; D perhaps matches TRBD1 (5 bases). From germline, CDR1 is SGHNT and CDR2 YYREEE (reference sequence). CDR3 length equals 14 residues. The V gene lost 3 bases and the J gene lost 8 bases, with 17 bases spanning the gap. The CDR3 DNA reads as TGTGCCAGCAGCTCCCACACCGAAAACAGGGAAGCTTTCTTT. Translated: CASSSHTENREAFF.

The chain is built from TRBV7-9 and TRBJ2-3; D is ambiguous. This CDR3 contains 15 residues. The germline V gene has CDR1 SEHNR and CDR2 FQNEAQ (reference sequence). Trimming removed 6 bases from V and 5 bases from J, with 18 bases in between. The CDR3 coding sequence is TGTGCCAGCAGTTCTCATGGTAGAATAGTAGATACGCAGTATTTT. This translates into CASSSHGRIVDTQYF.